This T cell receptor beta chain appears in the sequencing data of a study of T cell changes during pregnancy in multiple sclerosis. TCRdb's table, derived via immunoSEQ multiplex PCR, lists solely in-frame clones and lacks some. The table shows about 41,000 clones, with about 92% occurring only once. Trimming removed 0 bases at V and 4 bases at J, with 9 bases between. The CDR3 loop spans 15 amino acids. CDR1 SEHNR and CDR2 FQNEAQ come from the germline V gene (reference sequence). The receptor was derived from a female donor with multiple sclerosis, enrolled in a pregnancy study. The chain uses TRBV7-9 and TRBJ2-2; D unclear. Specimen: CD8+ T cells from peripheral blood mononuclear cells, collected in the first trimester of pregnancy. The CDR3 reads CASSLAVLRTGELFF. The CDR3 nucleotides are TGTGCCAGCAGCTTAGCGGTACTTCGCACCGGGGAGCTGTTTTTT. Full variable domain (outside the CDR3, taken from reference TRBV7-9 and TRBJ2-2): DTGVSQNPRHKITKRGQNVTFRCDPISEHNRLYWYRQTLGQGPEFLTYFQNEAQLEKSRLLSDRFSAERPKGSFSTLEIQRTEQGDSAMYLCASSLAVLRTGELFFGEGSRLTVL.